Below, one TCR beta chain is given with its context. The antigen this receptor binds is unknown. Base-call qualities are not available, and no considerably larger clone is one nucleotide away. The sample is drawn from a study of shared T cell receptors in the human thymus (dated by TCRdb to the early 2020s). Turning to the overall study: The study examined how the human thymus generates shared, self-reactive T-cell receptor alpha chains.

Per the germline V gene, SGHDN is the CDR1 and FVKESK is the CDR2. V gives up 0 bases and J gives up 3 bases, and the segment between their germline ends measures 13 bases. CDR3 length: 16 amino acids, cysteine to phenylalanine. Kept here is only the CDR3 DNA, which spans 48 bases and is read in frame from base 1. Preparation of the library involved the immunoSEQ multiplex PCR assay. The table was pulled from immuneACCESS by TCRdb, which kept in-frame rearrangements only. Such tables lose some clones; where checked, under half of the loss comes from unresolved V genes, and the rest has no known cause. This sample comprises about 380,000 clones, 95% of them detected only once. The top ten clones comprise roughly 0.021% of the sample.

The chain uses TRBV14 and TRBJ2-3; the D gene is unclear. The clonotype was recovered from a human donor. The sequenced material came from thymocytes. The CDR3 corresponds to CASSQDRGTNTDTQYF. The nucleotide sequence is TGTGCCAGCAGCCAAGATCGTGGTACTAATACAGATACGCAGTATTTT.